The 2 T cell receptor beta chains below come from one sample, sequenced in a study of T-cell reconstitution after alpha-beta-depleted transplantation in children. Construction of the TCRbeta library involved unique molecular identifiers. TCRdb passed the PCR reads through MiXCR, listing each CDR3 protein once. Of about 610,000 distinct CDR3 sequences listed, about 11% are singletons. Sequencing used PBMCs from the stem cell graft donor, obtained from the stem cell graft. The receptors derive from a human donor who donated a stem cell graft to a child with acute myeloid leukemia.

This clonotype was counted at least ten times. J is TRBJ2-1 and V is TRBV10-3; the match to TRBD2 covers 12 bases. V lost 7 bases, J lost 6 bases, and 4 bases stayed unmatched. Germline V gene lookup returns CDR1 ENHRY and CDR2 SYGVKD. The CDR3 has 14 amino acids. The CDR3 nucleotides are TGTGCCATCACATCTAGCGGGAGGGCCAATGAGCAGTTCTTC. Its translation is CAITSSGRANEQFF.

This clonotype was seen only a few times. CDR3 in DNA: TGCAGCGTTGGTCCAGGGACAGGGCCCAATGAGCAGTACTTC. Translating gives CSVGPGTGPNEQYF. V is TRBV29-1 and J is TRBJ2-7, with 9 nucleotides matching TRBD1. After removal of 4 bases from V and 7 bases from J, the junction contained 11 bases not matched to a gene. The CDR3 has 14 amino acids. Per the germline V gene, CDR1 is SQVTM and CDR2 is ANQGSEA.